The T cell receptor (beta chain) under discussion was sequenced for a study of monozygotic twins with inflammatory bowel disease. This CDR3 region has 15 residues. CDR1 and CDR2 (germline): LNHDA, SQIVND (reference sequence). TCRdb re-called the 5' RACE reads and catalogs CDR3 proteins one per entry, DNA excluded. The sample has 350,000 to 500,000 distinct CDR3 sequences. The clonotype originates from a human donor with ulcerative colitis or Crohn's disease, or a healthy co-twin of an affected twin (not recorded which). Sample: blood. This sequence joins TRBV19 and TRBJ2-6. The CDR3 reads CASRLAGTGANVLTF.